The T cell receptor (beta chain) under discussion was sequenced for a study of blood T cell repertoires in COVID-19. The CDR3 runs 14 residues. Germline V CDR1 and CDR2: MNHNY, SVGAGI (reference sequence). Trimming took off 0 bases at V and 3 bases at J, with 9 bases between the two ends. Using immunoSEQ multiplex PCR, the repertoire was profiled, and TCRdb retains in-frame clones only, with some absent. The sample has about 120,000 clones, roughly four fifths seen once. The rearrangement uses TRBV6-6 and TRBJ2-7; D perhaps matches TRBD1 (5 bases). Sequencing input: peripheral blood. This TCR derives from a human donor in a cohort sampled during active COVID-19. The CDR3 protein is CASSYSSRDYEQYF. Here the CDR3 DNA reads TGTGCCAGCAGTTACTCGAGCAGGGACTACGAGCAGTACTTC.